Listed here are 2 T cell receptor beta chains from one sample, sequenced in a study of cytomegalovirus exposure and HLA in healthy donors. Method: immunoSEQ multiplex PCR; TCRdb's copy keeps in-frame clones and lacks some. Among about 270,000 clones listed, 80% to 90% were seen once. Sequenced material: PBMCs. The source is a woman between 18 and 29 years old in good health and CMV-seronegative.

The rearrangement links TRBV28 to TRBJ2-7, with a tentative D call TRBD2 (5 bases). There are 16 residues in the CDR3. Germline CDR1 and CDR2: MDHEN and SYDVKM. Trimming shortened V by 3 bases and J by 2 bases, and 17 bases separated the two germline ends. CDR3 loop: CASSFGGASNPYEQYF. The CDR3 DNA follows: TGTGCCAGCAGTTTCGGTGGAGCTAGCAACCCCTACGAGCAGTACTTC. Combining the CDR3 with reference TRBV28 and TRBJ2-7 gives the whole variable domain DVKVTQSSRYLVKRTGEKVFLECVQDMDHENMFWYRQDPGLGLRLIYFSYDVKMKEKGDIPEGYSVSREKKERFSLILESASTNQTSMYLCASSFGGASNPYEQYFGPGTRLTVT.

The rearrangement joins TRBV11-3 to TRBJ2-7, with TRBD2 identical over 8 bases. The CDR3 is 14 amino acids. Germline CDR1 and CDR2: SGHNT and YENEEA. V lost 1 base, J lost 5 bases, and 4 bases stayed unmatched. For the CDR3, the DNA is TGTGCCAGCAGCTTAGGGCGGGAGGCCCACGAGCAGTACTTC. The encoded protein is CASSLGREAHEQYF.